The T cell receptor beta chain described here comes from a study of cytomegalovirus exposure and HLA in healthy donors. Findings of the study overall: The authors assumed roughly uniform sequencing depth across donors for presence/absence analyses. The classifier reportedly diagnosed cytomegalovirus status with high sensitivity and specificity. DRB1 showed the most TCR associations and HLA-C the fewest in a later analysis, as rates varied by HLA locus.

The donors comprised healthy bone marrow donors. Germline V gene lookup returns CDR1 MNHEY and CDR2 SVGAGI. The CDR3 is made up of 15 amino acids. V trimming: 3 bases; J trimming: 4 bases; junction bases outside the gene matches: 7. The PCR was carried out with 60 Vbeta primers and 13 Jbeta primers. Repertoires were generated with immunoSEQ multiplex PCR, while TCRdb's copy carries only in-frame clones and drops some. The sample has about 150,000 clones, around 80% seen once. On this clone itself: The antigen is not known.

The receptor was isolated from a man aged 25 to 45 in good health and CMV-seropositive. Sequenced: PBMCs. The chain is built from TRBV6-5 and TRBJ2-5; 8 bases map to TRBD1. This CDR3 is CASSYHTGGVETQYF. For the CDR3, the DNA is TGTGCCAGCAGTTATCACACAGGGGGAGTAGAGACCCAGTACTTC.